This T cell receptor beta chain was recovered during a study of identical twins. This clonotype was observed many times. TCRdb redid the calling of the 5' RACE reads with MiXCR, one entry per CDR3 protein. The table has around 480,000 distinct CDR3 sequences, 13% to 15% seen once. Germline-derived CDR1 and CDR2 are KGHSY and FQNENV. The CDR3 is 13 residues long. V lost 4 bases and J lost 2, with 8 bases in between. These data were also reused for a study on yellow fever vaccine responses in identical twins.

The chain uses TRBV16 and TRBJ2-5, with D possibly being TRBD1 or TRBD2 (5 bases each). The sequence came from a woman aged 18-30 years in good health. Material: CD4+ T cells sorted from blood. CDR3 bases: TGTGCCAGCAGCCGGGGACGGCAAGAGACCCAGTACTTC. As protein: CASSRGRQETQYF. The full variable domain, in which reference TRBV16 and TRBJ2-5 provide the parts outside the CDR3, is GEEVAQTPKHLVRGEGQKAKLYCAPIKGHSYVFWYQQVLKNEFKFLISFQNENVFDETGMPKERFSAKCLPNSPCSLEIQATKLEDSAVYFCASSRGRQETQYFGPGTRLLVL.